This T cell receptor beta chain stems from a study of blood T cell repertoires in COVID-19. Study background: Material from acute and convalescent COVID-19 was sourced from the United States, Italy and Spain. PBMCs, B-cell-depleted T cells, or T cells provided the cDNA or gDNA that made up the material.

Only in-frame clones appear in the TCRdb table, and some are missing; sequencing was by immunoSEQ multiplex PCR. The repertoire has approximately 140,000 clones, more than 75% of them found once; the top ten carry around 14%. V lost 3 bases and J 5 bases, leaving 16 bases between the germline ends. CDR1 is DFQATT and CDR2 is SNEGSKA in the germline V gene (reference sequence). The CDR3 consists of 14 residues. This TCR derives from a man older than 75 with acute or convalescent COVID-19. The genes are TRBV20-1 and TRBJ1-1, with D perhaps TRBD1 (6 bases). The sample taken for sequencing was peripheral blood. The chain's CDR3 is CSASGAGARTEAFF. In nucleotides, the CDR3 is TGCAGTGCTAGTGGGGCGGGGGCCAGGACTGAAGCTTTCTTT.